This TCR beta chain originates from a study of technical replicates of blood from several donors. Profiling relied on immunoSEQ multiplex PCR, and the TCRdb table lists in-frame clones only, not all of them. The table includes 60,000 to 65,000 clones, 87% detected once. Trimming took 2 bases from V and 4 from J, leaving 18 bases between them. CDR3 size: 16 residues. Germline values: CDR1 SQVTM, CDR2 ANQGSEA. This receptor was obtained from a human donor in good health. Some clones in this sample may be carry-over from other donors' samples. The rearrangement uses TRBV29-1 and TRBJ2-1; D is undetermined. Sequencing input: PBMCs. CDR3 in DNA: TGCAGCGTTGAACAATTGAGAAGCCGCGGTTACAATGAGCAGTTCTTC. The encoded protein is CSVEQLRSRGYNEQFF.